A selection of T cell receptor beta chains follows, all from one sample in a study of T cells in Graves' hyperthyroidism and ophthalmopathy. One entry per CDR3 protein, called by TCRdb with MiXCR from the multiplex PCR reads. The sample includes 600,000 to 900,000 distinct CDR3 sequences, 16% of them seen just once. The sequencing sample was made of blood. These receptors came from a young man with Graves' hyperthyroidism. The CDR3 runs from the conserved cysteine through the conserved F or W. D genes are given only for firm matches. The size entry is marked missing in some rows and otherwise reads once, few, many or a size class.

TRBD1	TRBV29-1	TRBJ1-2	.	CSVFLNPSGRGGSNYTF	TGCAGCGTATTCCTTAATCCTAGTGGCAGGGGGGGATCGAACTACACCTTC
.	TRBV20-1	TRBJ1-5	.	CSARGQLVNPPQHF	TGCAGTGCTAGAGGGCAGTTAGTAAATCCGCCCCAGCATTTT
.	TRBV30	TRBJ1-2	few	CAWSVRGVNYGYTF	TGTGCCTGGAGTGTACGGGGTGTGAACTATGGCTACACCTTC
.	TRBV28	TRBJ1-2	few	CASSVTGNYGYTF	TGTGCCAGCAGTGTTACAGGGAACTATGGCTACACCTTC
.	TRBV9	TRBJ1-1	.	CASSVVGGVMNTEAFF	TGTGCCAGCAGCGTAGTCGGGGGGGTAATGAACACTGAAGCTTTCTTT
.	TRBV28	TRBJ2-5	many	CASSSMERQETQYF	TGTGCCAGCAGTTCAATGGAGCGGCAAGAGACCCAGTACTTC
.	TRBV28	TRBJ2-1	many	CAEGRTGTFEQFF	TGTGCCGAAGGACGGACCGGGACTTTTGAGCAGTTCTTC
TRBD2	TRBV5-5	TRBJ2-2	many	CASSLMGLAVPNTGELFF	TGTGCCAGCAGCTTGATGGGACTAGCGGTCCCGAACACCGGGGAGCTGTTTTTT
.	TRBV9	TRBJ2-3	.	CASSVGAGFTDTQYF	TGTGCCAGCAGCGTAGGGGCCGGGTTCACAGATACGCAGTATTTT
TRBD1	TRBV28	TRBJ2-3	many	CASSTRTGSTDTQYF	TGTGCCAGCAGCACCAGGACAGGGTCAACAGATACGCAGTATTTT
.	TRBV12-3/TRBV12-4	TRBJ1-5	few	CASSSMIESNQPQHF	TGTGCCAGCAGTTCCATGATAGAAAGCAATCAGCCCCAGCATTTT
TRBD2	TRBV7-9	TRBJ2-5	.	CASIPGGNQETQYF	TGTGCCAGCATCCCGGGGGGGAACCAAGAGACCCAGTACTTC
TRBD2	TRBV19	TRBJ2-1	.	CASSINPTGGDEQFF	TGTGCCAGTAGTATAAACCCGACTGGGGGGGATGAGCAGTTCTTC
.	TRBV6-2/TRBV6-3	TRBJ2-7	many	CASRPQGRAHEQYF	TGTGCCAGCAGGCCACAGGGAAGGGCCCACGAGCAGTACTTC
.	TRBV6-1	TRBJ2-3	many	CASRTSTDTQYF	TGTGCCAGCAGAACTAGCACAGATACGCAGTATTTT
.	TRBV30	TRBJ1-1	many	CAWKRGLMNTEAFF	TGTGCCTGGAAAAGGGGACTTATGAACACTGAAGCTTTCTTT
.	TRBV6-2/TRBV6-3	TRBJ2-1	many	CASSYRRGDNEQFF	TGTGCCAGCAGTTACCGTAGGGGAGACAATGAGCAGTTCTTC
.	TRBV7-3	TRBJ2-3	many	CASSPRQPDTQYF	TGTGCCAGCAGCCCTCGACAGCCAGATACGCAGTATTTT
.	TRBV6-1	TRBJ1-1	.	CASSEFSGNTEAFF	TGTGCCAGCAGTGAATTTTCTGGGAACACTGAAGCTTTCTTT
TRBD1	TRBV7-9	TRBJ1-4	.	CASSFPGGGTNEKLFF	TGTGCCAGCAGCTTTCCAGGGGGCGGAACTAATGAAAAACTGTTTTTT
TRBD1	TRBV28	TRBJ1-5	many	CASSPPQTGVRQPQHF	TGTGCCAGCAGCCCTCCTCAGACAGGGGTGAGGCAGCCCCAGCATTTT
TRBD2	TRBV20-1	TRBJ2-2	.	CSASPFSGRHTGELFF	TGCAGTGCTAGTCCCTTTAGCGGGAGGCACACCGGGGAGCTGTTTTTT
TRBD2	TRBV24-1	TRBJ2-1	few	CATSDFGGVAGSSPYNEQFF	TGTGCCACCAGTGATTTCGGGGGAGTAGCGGGTTCCTCTCCCTACAATGAGCAGTTCTTC
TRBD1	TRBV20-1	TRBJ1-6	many	CSASYGTANSPLHF	TGCAGTGCTAGCTACGGGACAGCGAATTCACCCCTCCACTTT
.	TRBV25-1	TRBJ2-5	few	CASSDPGWAQYF	TGTGCCAGCAGTGATCCCGGATGGGCCCAGTACTTC
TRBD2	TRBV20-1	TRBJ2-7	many	CSARDWAGESYEQYF	TGCAGTGCTAGAGATTGGGCGGGAGAATCCTACGAGCAGTACTTC
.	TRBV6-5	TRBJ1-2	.	CASSYRSVGGYTF	TGTGCCAGCAGTTACCGCTCAGTTGGAGGCTACACCTTC
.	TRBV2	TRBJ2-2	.	CASGGMSLDDGELFF	TGTGCCAGCGGGGGCATGAGCCTAGATGACGGGGAGCTGTTTTTT
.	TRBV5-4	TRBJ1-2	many	CASTFGQGYTF	TGTGCCAGCACCTTCGGACAGGGCTACACCTTC
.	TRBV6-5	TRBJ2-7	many	CASSYSSPIYEQYF	TGTGCCAGCAGTTACTCGTCCCCAATCTACGAGCAGTACTTC
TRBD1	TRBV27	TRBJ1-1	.	CASSLGQGSEAFF	TGTGCCAGCAGCCTGGGACAGGGGTCTGAAGCTTTCTTT
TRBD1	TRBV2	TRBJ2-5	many	CASTGQGSETQYF	TGTGCCAGCACGGGACAGGGGAGCGAGACCCAGTACTTC
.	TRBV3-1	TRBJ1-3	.	CASSQGRSSGNTIYF	TGTGCCAGCAGCCAAGGCAGAAGCTCTGGAAACACCATATATTTT
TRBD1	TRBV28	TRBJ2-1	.	CASTGGQYNEQFF	TGTGCCAGCACAGGGGGCCAATACAATGAGCAGTTCTTC
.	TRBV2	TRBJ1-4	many	CASSFGAVITTNEKLFF	TGTGCCAGCAGTTTTGGAGCCGTAATAACAACTAATGAAAAACTGTTTTTT
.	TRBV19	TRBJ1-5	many	CASSIRGQPQHF	TGTGCCAGCAGCATCAGAGGTCAGCCCCAGCATTTT
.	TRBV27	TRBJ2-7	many	CASSLSDTNSYEQYF	TGTGCCAGCAGTTTATCGGACACGAACTCCTACGAGCAGTACTTC